The 18 T cell receptor beta chains below come from one sample, sequenced in a study of cytomegalovirus exposure and HLA in healthy donors. A multiplex PCR was run with 60 Vbeta primers and 13 Jbeta primers. Libraries were prepared by immunoSEQ multiplex PCR; TCRdb keeps only in-frame clonotypes and omits some of them. The table lists some 190,000 clones, approximately 81% of them singletons. What was sequenced was PBMCs. The receptor set was obtained from a boy aged 2 to 10 in good health and CMV-seronegative.

This chain uses TRBV6-6 with TRBJ2-5; D gene uncertain. This CDR3 is 15 amino acids long. Germline V gene sequence: CDR1 MNHNY, CDR2 SVGAGI (reference sequence). V was clipped by 2 bases and J by 4 bases, with 14 bases between them. The CDR3 sequence is CASSYLQKLGETQYF. In DNA, the CDR3 is TGTGCCAGCAGTTACCTCCAAAAGCTCGGAGAGACCCAGTACTTC.

V gene TRBV7-9 combines with J gene TRBJ1-1; D possibly corresponds to TRBD1 (5 bases). Germline CDR1 and CDR2: SEHNR and FQNEAQ (reference sequence). The CDR3 has 13 residues. Trimming took 2 bases from V and 6 from J, leaving 10 bases between them. The CDR3 DNA sequence: TGTGCCAGCAGCTTACCGGGGGGAGCTGAAGCTTTCTTT. Protein sequence: CASSLPGGAEAFF. Variable domain in full (rest from reference TRBV7-9 and TRBJ1-1): DTGVSQNPRHKITKRGQNVTFRCDPISEHNRLYWYRQTLGQGPEFLTYFQNEAQLEKSRLLSDRFSAERPKGSFSTLEIQRTEQGDSAMYLCASSLPGGAEAFFGQGTRLTVV.

V usage is TRBV5-4 and J usage is TRBJ2-7; D is perhaps TRBD2 (5 bases). The CDR3 runs 15 residues. The germline V gene encodes CDR1 SGHNT and CDR2 YYREEE (reference sequence). Trimming took off 4 bases at V and 2 bases at J, with 16 bases between the two ends. The CDR3 region is CASSHTAGLAYEQYF. In DNA form, the CDR3 reads TGTGCCAGCAGCCATACGGCGGGTCTAGCCTACGAGCAGTACTTC. Drawing the rest from reference TRBV5-4 and TRBJ2-7, the complete variable domain is ETGVTQSPTHLIKTRGQQVTLRCSSQSGHNTVSWYQQALGQGPQFIFQYYREEENGRGNFPPRFSGLQFPNYSSELNVNALELDDSALYLCASSHTAGLAYEQYFGPGTRLTVT.

The gene calls are TRBV6-5 and TRBJ2-7, with D perhaps matching TRBD2 (6 bases). The CDR3 runs 12 residues. V lost 7 bases, J lost 8 bases, and 15 bases lay in between. The germline V gene encodes CDR1 MNHEY and CDR2 SVGAGI. This CDR3 is CASKEQAGKQYV. The CDR3 nucleotides are TGTGCCAGCAAGGAGCAGGCGGGGAAGCAGTACGTC.

V and J are TRBV6-1 and TRBJ2-2; the D gene is possibly TRBD2 (5 bases). This CDR3 is built from 14 residues. Trimming removed 7 bases at V and 4 bases at J, with 13 bases between. Germline V CDR1 and CDR2: MNHNS, SASEGT. The CDR3 is CASTGWPGTGELFF. The CDR3 DNA follows: TGTGCCAGCACGGGGTGGCCGGGCACCGGGGAGCTGTTTTTT.

J is TRBJ2-1 and V is TRBV4-1, with 8 bases identical to TRBD2. Germline V gene lookup returns CDR1 MGHRA and CDR2 YSYEKL. There are 17 residues in the CDR3. The trim removed 5 bases at V and 5 bases at J, leaving 14 bases unmatched. CDR3 nucleotide sequence: TGCGCCAGCAGCGGACTCGGGGGGGGAGGGTATCACAATGAGCAGTTCTTC. The encoded protein is CASSGLGGGGYHNEQFF.

This clone was counted only a few times. This chain links TRBV5-5 with TRBJ2-1; 8 bases fit TRBD1. The CDR3 runs 13 residues. Germline assignment: CDR1 SGHKS and CDR2 YYEKEE (reference sequence). J gave up 9 bases and V 6 bases, and 8 bases lay outside the gene matches. The CDR3 loop reads CASILDRAAEQFF. CDR3 nucleotides: TGTGCCAGCATCCTGGACAGGGCAGCTGAGCAGTTCTTC.

CDR3 residues: CASSSRDWEQFF. DNA of the CDR3: TGTGCCAGCAGCTCTAGGGACTGGGAGCAGTTCTTC. The V call is TRBV28, the J call TRBJ2-1, with D maybe TRBD2 (6 bases). Germline V gene sequence: CDR1 MDHEN, CDR2 SYDVKM. Deletions cut 6 bases from V and 10 bases from J, with 13 bases between. This CDR3 is built from 12 residues.

This clone was recorded once. This CDR3 reads CASGPGTGGGYTQYF. The CDR3, as DNA: TGTGCCAGCGGCCCCGGGACAGGGGGCGGGTATACGCAGTATTTT. The chain uses TRBV27 and TRBJ2-3; 12 positions agree with TRBD1. Germline V gives CDR1 MNHEY, CDR2 SMNVEV (reference sequence). The CDR3 runs to 15 residues. Unmatched junction bases numbered 10, after V lost 8 bases and J lost 7 bases.

The chain employs TRBV6-1 and TRBJ2-5; 9 bases agree with TRBD2. The CDR3 is 21 amino acids. V lost 0 bases, J lost 3 bases, and 20 bases stayed unmatched. Germline loops: CDR1 MNHNS, CDR2 SASEGT. CDR3 in DNA: TGTGCCAGCAGTGAAGCGGGCGAGCTTCCCTCTAGCGGGGCGGTAGAAGAGACCCAGTACTTC. This codes for CASSEAGELPSSGAVEETQYF.

The chain combines TRBV11-3 with TRBJ2-2, with TRBD1 matching over 11 bases. Trimming took 7 bases from V and 4 from J; bases not matched to a gene: 8. This CDR3 spans 16 amino acids. Germline V gives CDR1 SGHNT, CDR2 YENEEA. CDR3 loop: CASTPGQGVGTGELFF. The CDR3 DNA reads TGTGCCAGCACACCGGGACAGGGGGTCGGCACCGGGGAGCTGTTTTTT.

V gene TRBV5-1 combines with J gene TRBJ1-2, with a possible D match to TRBD1 (5 bases). The CDR3 spans 14 residues. Deletions cut 4 bases from V and 8 bases from J, with 18 bases between. Per germline, CDR1 SGHRS and CDR2 YFSETQ. The CDR3 nucleotides read TGCGCCAGCAGCATCGCTGGACAAGGGCAAGGCTACACCTTC. It is translated as CASSIAGQGQGYTF.

The rearrangement joins TRBV2 to TRBJ1-5; D is perhaps TRBD1 (6 bases). Trimming removed 6 bases from V and 5 bases from J, with 26 bases in between. The CDR3 length is 18 residues. Germline-derived CDR1 and CDR2 are SNHLY and FYNNEI. CDR3 loop: CASRGVQGPTPHYQPQHF. Here the CDR3 DNA reads TGTGCCAGCAGAGGAGTACAGGGACCCACCCCCCACTATCAGCCCCAGCATTTT.

This rearrangement joins TRBV5-4 to TRBJ2-7; D call uncertain. The CDR3 length is 13 residues. The germline V gene encodes CDR1 SGHNT and CDR2 YYREEE (reference sequence). Between the trimmed V and J ends, which lost 3 bases and 6 bases, there was a span of 13 bases. The CDR3 DNA sequence: TGTGCCAGCAGCTCAAGAGAATCATCCGAGCAGTACTTC. Translating it yields CASSSRESSEQYF.

The chain combines TRBV18 with TRBJ1-1; 7 bases align to TRBD1. The germline V gene encodes CDR1 KGHSH and CDR2 LQKENI. The CDR3 runs 15 residues. V lost 3 bases to trimming and J lost 4 bases; unmatched junction nucleotides: 8. The CDR3 nucleotides are TGTGCCAGCTCACCGACAGGGATGAGTAGCACTGAAGCTTTCTTT. Translation gives CASSPTGMSSTEAFF.

The rearrangement uses TRBV19 and TRBJ1-5, with a possible D match to TRBD1 (5 bases). Trimming left V 6 bases short and J 5 bases short, with 23 bases between. The CDR3 sequence is 17 residues long. Germline CDR1 and CDR2: LNHDA and SQIVND (reference sequence). CDR3 coding DNA: TGTGCCAGTAGAGCCTTATTTGCAGGGCCGCTTGATCAGCCCCAGCATTTT. Encoded protein: CASRALFAGPLDQPQHF.

This chain's CDR3 is CASSRGTSGNQETQYF. Here the CDR3 DNA reads TGTGCCAGCAGCCGGGGGACTAGCGGGAACCAAGAGACCCAGTACTTC. The chain couples TRBV2 to TRBJ2-5, with TRBD2 matching over 13 bases. This CDR3 contains 16 residues. Trimming removed 6 bases from V and 0 bases from J; junction bases left unmatched: 4. Per the germline V gene, CDR1 is SNHLY and CDR2 is FYNNEI. The variable domain in full, completed from reference TRBV2 and TRBJ2-5, reads EPEVTQTPSHQVTQMGQEVILRCVPISNHLYFYWYRQILGQKVEFLVSFYNNEISEKSEIFDDQFSVERPDGSNFTLKIRSTKLEDSAMYFCASSRGTSGNQETQYFGPGTRLLVL.

The V gene is TRBV28, the J gene TRBJ1-3; TRBD1 might be the D (5 bases). Trimming left V 6 bases short and J 0 bases short, with 15 bases between. The CDR3 totals 16 residues. The germline V gene has CDR1 MDHEN and CDR2 SYDVKM. The CDR3 here is CASSPERQSSGNTIYF. CDR3 sequence (DNA): TGTGCCAGCAGCCCCGAACGACAGAGCTCTGGAAACACCATATATTTT.